This TCR beta chain was sequenced in a study of human thymus T cells. The CDR3 runs to 13 residues. V was trimmed by 6 bases and J by 3 bases, leaving 11 bases between them. From germline, CDR1 is SGHTA and CDR2 FQGNSA. The study, taken as a whole, reports: Thymic repertoires from unrelated individuals overlapped highly, related research reported.

The thymus was resected at corrective cardiac surgery. Having corrective surgery for congenital heart defects, healthy Finnish infants were the ones who donated. Profiling relied on immunoSEQ multiplex PCR, and the TCRdb table lists in-frame clones only, not all of them. The sample contains under 150,000 clones, about 93% of which appear only once. About this clone: Its antigen remains unknown.

Sequencing input: thymus tissue. The rearrangement joins TRBV7-2 to TRBJ2-5, with D perhaps given as TRBD1 or TRBD2 (6 bases each). This receptor was identified in a boy under two years old with a congenital heart defect but otherwise immunologically healthy. The CDR3 region has the DNA TGTGCCAGCAGGGGAGGACAGAAAGAGACCCAGTACTTC. This sequence encodes CASRGGQKETQYF.